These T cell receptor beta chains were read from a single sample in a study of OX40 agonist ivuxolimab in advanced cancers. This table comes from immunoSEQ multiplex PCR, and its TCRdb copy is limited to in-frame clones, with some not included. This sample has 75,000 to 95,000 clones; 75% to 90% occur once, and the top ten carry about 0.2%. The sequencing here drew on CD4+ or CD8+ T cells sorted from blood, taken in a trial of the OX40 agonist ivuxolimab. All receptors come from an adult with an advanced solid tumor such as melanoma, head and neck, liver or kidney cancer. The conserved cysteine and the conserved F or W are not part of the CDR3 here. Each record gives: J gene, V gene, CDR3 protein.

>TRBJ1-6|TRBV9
ASSAQGSYNSPLH
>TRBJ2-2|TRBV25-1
ASRPRASDTGELF
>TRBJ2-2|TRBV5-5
ASSLGTSGSNTGELF
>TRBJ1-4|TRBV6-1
ASGRQGANEKLF
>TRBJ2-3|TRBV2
ASSVQGPGAANTQY
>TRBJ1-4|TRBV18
ASSPFRPTNEKLF
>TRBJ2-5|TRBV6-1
ASGRTDLMTQY
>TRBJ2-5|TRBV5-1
ASSAGVQETQY
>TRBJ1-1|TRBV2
ASSERDRYRGAF
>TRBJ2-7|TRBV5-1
ASNGQGRNYEQY
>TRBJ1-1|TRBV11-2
ASSLDRVGEAF
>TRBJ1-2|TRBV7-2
ASSRDTGLYGYT
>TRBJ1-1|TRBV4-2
ASSQVTGNTEAF
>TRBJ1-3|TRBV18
ASSPGGGSSGNTIY
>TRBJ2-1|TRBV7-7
ASSATSDTYNEQF
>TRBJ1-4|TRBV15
ATSRVGVVNEKLF
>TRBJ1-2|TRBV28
ASSLSYNYGYT
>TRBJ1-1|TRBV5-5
ASSREGLNTEAF
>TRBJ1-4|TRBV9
ASSPRPNEKLF
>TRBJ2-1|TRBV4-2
ASSQELAGGLDEQF
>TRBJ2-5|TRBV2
ASKALRSLETQY
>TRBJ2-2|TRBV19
ASSTGLADAGELF
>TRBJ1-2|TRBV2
ASSERTGGNYGYT
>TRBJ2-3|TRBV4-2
ASSQGTSVGPDTQY
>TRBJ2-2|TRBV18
ASSPTLAGGSTGELF
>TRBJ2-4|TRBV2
AGGALGDIQY
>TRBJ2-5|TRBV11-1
ASSLGREVGETQY
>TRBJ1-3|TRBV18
ASSPPGYLSGNTIY
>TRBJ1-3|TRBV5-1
ASSLAGQAGNTIY
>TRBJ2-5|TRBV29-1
SVSGGEETQY
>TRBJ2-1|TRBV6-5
ASSSEAGLGYLGQF
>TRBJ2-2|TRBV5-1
ASSLAGQGSSGELF
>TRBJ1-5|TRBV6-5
ASSYPQRQYYQPQH
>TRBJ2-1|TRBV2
ASSGANEQF
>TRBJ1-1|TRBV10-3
AIRSDRGTEAF
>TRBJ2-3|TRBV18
ASSGTGWTDTQY
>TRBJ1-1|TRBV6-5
ASSDQSLGYTEAF
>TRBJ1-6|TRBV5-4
ASSLAPGEATSSYNSPLH
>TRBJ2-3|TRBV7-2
ASSSKGLATWADTQY
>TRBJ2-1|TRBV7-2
ASSLSITGTYNEQF
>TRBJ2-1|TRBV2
ASSEVLAGGEQF
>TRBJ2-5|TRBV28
ASGVGGRETQY
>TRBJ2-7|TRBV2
ASSEETGENEQY
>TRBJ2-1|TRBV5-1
ASSLAGTDYNEQF
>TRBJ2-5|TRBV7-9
ASSPRGATTKVETQY
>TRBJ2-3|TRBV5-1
ASTRIATGGLDTQY
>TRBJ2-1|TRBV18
ASSSIAGASYNEQF
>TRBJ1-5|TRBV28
ASSHMDRVNQPQH
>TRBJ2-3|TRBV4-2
ASSQTWTSGGVDTQY
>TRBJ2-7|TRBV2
ASGDHSYEQY
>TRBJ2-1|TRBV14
ASSPRLAGEQF
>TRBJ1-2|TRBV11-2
ASNYIRRDRGYGYT
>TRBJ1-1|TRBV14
ASSQGDARKNTEAF
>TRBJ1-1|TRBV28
ASSHLKTGVAF
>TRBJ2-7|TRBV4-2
ASSQDLTRSQY